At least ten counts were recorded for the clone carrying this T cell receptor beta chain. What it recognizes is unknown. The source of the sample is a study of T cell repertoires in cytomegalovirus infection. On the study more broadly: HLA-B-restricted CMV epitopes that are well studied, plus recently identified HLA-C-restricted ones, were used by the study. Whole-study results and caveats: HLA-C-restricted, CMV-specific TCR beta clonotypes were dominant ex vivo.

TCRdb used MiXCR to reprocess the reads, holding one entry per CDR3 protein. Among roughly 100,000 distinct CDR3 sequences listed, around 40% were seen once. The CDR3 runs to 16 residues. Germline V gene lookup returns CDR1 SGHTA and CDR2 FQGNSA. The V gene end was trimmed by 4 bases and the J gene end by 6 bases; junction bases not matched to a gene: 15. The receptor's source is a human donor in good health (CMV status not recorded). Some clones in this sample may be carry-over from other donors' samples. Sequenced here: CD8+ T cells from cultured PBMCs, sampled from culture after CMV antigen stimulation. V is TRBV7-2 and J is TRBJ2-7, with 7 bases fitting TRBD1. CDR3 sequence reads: CASSYTSPTGPFEQYF. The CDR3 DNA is TGTGCCAGCAGCTATACCTCCCCGACAGGGCCCTTCGAGCAGTACTTC.